These 18 T cell receptor beta chains were all obtained from the same sample, sequenced in a study of blood T cells in healthy people across ages. A sample-barcoded 5' primer and a J-beta primer mix were used in a second PCR of roughly 6 to 11 cycles. TCRdb passed the 5' RACE reads through MiXCR, listing each CDR3 protein once. This sample has some 900,000 distinct CDR3 sequences, with 29% found just once. The sequenced material came from blood. All receptors derive from a woman aged 80 or older in good health.

The chain has TRBV2 and TRBJ2-5, with D possibly matching TRBD1 (6 bases). V was shortened by 8 bases and J by 11 bases, with 18 bases between the two germline ends. CDR1 SNHLY and CDR2 FYNNEI come from the germline V gene. This CDR3 is built from 12 residues. The CDR3 sequence is CASGRDNNEQYF. DNA for the CDR3: TGTGCCAGCGGCCGGGACAACAATGAGCAGTACTTC. The variable domain in full, with the rest retrieved from reference TRBV2 and TRBJ2-5, is EPEVTQTPSHQVTQMGQEVILRCVPISNHLYFYWYRQILGQKVEFLVSFYNNEISEKSEIFDDQFSVERPDGSNFTLKIRSTKLEDSAMYFCASGRDNNEQYFGPGTRLLVL.

As regards this clonotype: Since a much larger clone is just one base distant, this may be a read error. V is TRBV14 and J is TRBJ2-1, with 11 bases fitting TRBD2. This CDR3 has 15 amino acids. The germline V gene encodes CDR1 SGHDN and CDR2 FVKESK. The V and J ends lost 6 bases and 8 bases, in that order; junction bases with no gene match: 9. CDR3 region: CASRNSGGACYEQFF. The CDR3 bases are TGTGCCAGCAGAAATAGCGGGGGGGCTTGCTATGAGCAGTTCTTC.

Details on this clonotype: A clone one base away is much larger, so this may be a read error. J is TRBJ2-3 and V is TRBV9, with D unresolved. This CDR3 has 14 residues. Germline CDR1 is SGDLS and CDR2 is YYNGEE. DNA of the CDR3: TGTGCCCGCAGCAACGGGCTTAGCACAGATACGCAGTATTTT. Amino acid sequence: CARSNGLSTDTQYF.

This chain connects TRBV20-1 to TRBJ2-5; TRBD2 aligns across 10 bases. The junction had 11 bases not matched to a gene; V was cut back by 5 bases and J by 11 bases. Germline CDR1 reads DFQATT; CDR2 reads SNEGSKA (reference sequence). The CDR3 contains 13 residues. CDR3 DNA sequence: TGCAGTGCTCCTAGCGGGGGCTTCAATGAGCAGTACTTC. It encodes CSAPSGGFNEQYF.

The genes are TRBV2 and TRBJ1-1; 7 positions match TRBD1. Trimming took 4 bases from V and 5 from J; bases not matched to a gene: 4. CDR1 SNHLY and CDR2 FYNNEI come from the germline V gene. CDR3 length equals 13 residues. DNA for the CDR3: TGTGCCAGCAGTGGGGGACAGAGAACTGAAGCTTTCTTT. Its protein product is CASSGGQRTEAFF.

This clonotype has a count of ten or more. The genes are TRBV6-5 and TRBJ2-3; 11 positions match TRBD2. CDR1 and CDR2 from the germline V gene are MNHEY and SVGAGI. J gave up 2 bases and V 6 bases, and 4 bases lay outside the gene matches. CDR3 length: 15 residues. DNA for the CDR3: TGTGCCAGCAGGCGACTAGCGGGGTTCACAGATACGCAGTATTTT. Protein sequence: CASRRLAGFTDTQYF.

This clonotype was picked up many times. This chain joins TRBV29-1 and TRBJ1-4, with a possible D match to TRBD1 (6 bases). CDR3 length: 13 residues. The V and J ends lost 6 bases and 3 bases respectively, with 11 bases between them. Germline lookup yields CDR1 SQVTM and CDR2 ANQGSEA. CDR3 DNA: TGCAGCGTAGACAGGACGCCTAATGAAAAACTGTTTTTT. This translates into CSVDRTPNEKLFF.

This clonotype was counted ten times or more. CDR3: CASSPMTASYEQYF. DNA of the CDR3: TGTGCCAGCAGCCCGATGACGGCCTCCTACGAGCAGTACTTC. This sequence joins TRBV3-1 and TRBJ2-7; D not resolved. The CDR3 is made up of 14 amino acids. V lost 4 bases and J lost 0, with 10 bases in between. From germline, CDR1 is LGHDT and CDR2 YNNKEL (reference sequence).

This clonotype was counted at least ten times. The rearrangement joins TRBV7-9 to TRBJ2-5; 8 bases fit TRBD1. The CDR3 has 16 residues. CDR1 and CDR2 from the germline V gene are SEHNR and FQNEAQ (reference sequence). The V segment lost 1 base and the J segment 2 bases; nucleotides outside the gene matches: 6. The CDR3: CASSLGGRTGQETQYF. For the CDR3, the DNA is TGTGCCAGCAGCTTAGGAGGACGGACAGGGCAAGAGACCCAGTACTTC. The complete variable domain, with remaining parts taken from reference TRBV7-9 and TRBJ2-5, reads DTGVSQNPRHKITKRGQNVTFRCDPISEHNRLYWYRQTLGQGPEFLTYFQNEAQLEKSRLLSDRFSAERPKGSFSTLEIQRTEQGDSAMYLCASSLGGRTGQETQYFGPGTRLLVL.

This clonotype has at least ten counts. The chain combines TRBV12-3 or TRBV12-4 with TRBJ1-6; TRBD1 is a possible D gene (6 bases). The CDR3 is made up of 14 amino acids. V was cut by 3 bases and J by 6 bases, with 9 bases left in between. Here the CDR3 DNA reads TGTGCCAGCAGTTTCACAGGGCCTAATTCACCCCTCCACTTT. Protein product: CASSFTGPNSPLHF.

There are many counts of this clonotype. V is TRBV7-9 and J is TRBJ2-7; D may match TRBD1 or TRBD2 (5 bases each). V lost 5 bases and J 0 bases, leaving 11 bases between the germline ends. CDR3 length equals 14 residues. Per germline, CDR1 SEHNR and CDR2 FQNEAQ (reference sequence). The chain's CDR3 is CASSRDGNSYEQYF. The CDR3 DNA is TGTGCCAGCAGCCGGGACGGGAACTCCTACGAGCAGTACTTC.

With respect to this clonotype: At one end, the junction sequence differs from germline, possibly due to a read error. The chain carries TRBV5-1 and TRBJ2-7; no clear D. Looked up from germline, CDR1 is SGHRS and CDR2 is YFSETQ. The CDR3 is made up of 13 amino acids. This CDR3 reads CASRQAIPYVQYF. In nucleotides, the CDR3 is TGCGCCAGCCGACAAGCTATTCCCTACGTGCAGTACTTC. Looking up the rest from reference TRBV5-1 and TRBJ2-7 gives the full variable domain: KAGVTQTPRYLIKTRGQQVTLSCSPISGHRSVSWYQQTPGQGLQFLFEYFSETQRNKGNFPGRFSGRQFSNSRSEMNVSTLELGDSALYLCASRQAIPYVQYFGPGTRLTVT.

As regards this clonotype: With a much larger clone just one base away, this may be a read error. This chain links TRBV3-1 with TRBJ2-1; D not certain. The germline V gene has CDR1 LGHDT and CDR2 YNNKEL (reference sequence). Between the trimmed V and J ends, which lost 4 bases and 12 bases, there was a span of 25 bases. The length of the CDR3 is 16 residues. CDR3 coding DNA: TGTGCCAGCAGCCTCGTTGTATGGAACTCGCCTCAGCGGCAGTTCTTC. Translated: CASSLVVWNSPQRQFF.

This clonotype was found many times. V is TRBV7-9 and J is TRBJ2-3; a weak D match, TRBD2 (5 bases). Germline assignment: CDR1 SEHNR and CDR2 FQNEAQ (reference sequence). The CDR3 has 15 amino acids. The V end was cut by 7 bases, the J end by 0 bases, with 14 bases between. CDR3 sequence: CASTPRVASTDTQYF. The CDR3 nucleotides read TGTGCCAGCACCCCGCGGGTCGCTAGCACAGATACGCAGTATTTT.

With respect to this clonotype: It may be a read error: a sequence one base away is much more abundant. The chain carries TRBV12-3 or TRBV12-4 and TRBJ1-5; 8 nucleotides align to TRBD1. The CDR3 covers 16 residues. Germline trimming cut 6 bases from V and 3 bases from J; bases unmatched to any gene: 10. The CDR3 reads CASSHRDRGDNQPQHF. CDR3 DNA sequence: TGTGCCAGCAGCCATCGAGACAGGGGAGACAATCAGCCCCAGCATTTT.

For this clonotype: A much larger clone differs from this one at a single base, so this may be a read error. The chain combines TRBV20-1 with TRBJ2-1; D uncertain. This CDR3 is 14 amino acids long. V was clipped by 5 bases and J by 6 bases, with 17 bases between them. CDR1 and CDR2 from the germline V gene are DFQATT and SNEGSKA (reference sequence). The CDR3 protein is CSAGVESRSNEQFF. The CDR3 coding sequence is TGCAGTGCTGGTGTGGAAAGTCGGTCCAATGAGCAGTTCTTC.

This chain joins TRBV7-9 and TRBJ1-2; D is uncertain. V gave up 4 bases and J gave up 7 bases, with 19 bases separating them. The CDR3 is made up of 15 amino acids. Germline V CDR1 and CDR2: SEHNR, FQNEAQ (reference sequence). The CDR3 DNA is TGTGCCAGCAGCTCCTCCGGGTTCCAGTCCGCTGGCTACACCTTC. Its translation: CASSSSGFQSAGYTF.

This chain joins TRBV9 and TRBJ1-1, with a possible D match to TRBD1 (5 bases). The V gene lost 1 base and the J gene lost 7 bases, with 11 bases spanning the gap. Germline CDR1 reads SGDLS; CDR2 reads YYNGEE. The CDR3 consists of 13 residues. The CDR3: CASSVNLGDEAFF. CDR3 DNA: TGTGCCAGCAGCGTAAACCTGGGGGATGAAGCTTTCTTT.